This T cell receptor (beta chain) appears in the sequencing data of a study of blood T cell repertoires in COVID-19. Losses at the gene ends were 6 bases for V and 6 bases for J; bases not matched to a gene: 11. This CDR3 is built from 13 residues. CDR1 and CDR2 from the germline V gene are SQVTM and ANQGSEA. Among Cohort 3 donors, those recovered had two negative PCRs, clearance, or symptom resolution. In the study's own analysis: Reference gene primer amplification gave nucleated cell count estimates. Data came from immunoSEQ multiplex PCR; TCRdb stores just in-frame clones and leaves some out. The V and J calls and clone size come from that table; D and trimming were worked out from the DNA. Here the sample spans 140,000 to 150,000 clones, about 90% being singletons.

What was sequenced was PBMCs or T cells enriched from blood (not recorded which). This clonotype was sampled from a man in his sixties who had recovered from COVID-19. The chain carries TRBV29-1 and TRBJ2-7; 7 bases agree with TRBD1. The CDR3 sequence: CSVTKGGPSEQYF. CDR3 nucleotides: TGCAGCGTGACGAAAGGGGGCCCCTCCGAGCAGTACTTC.